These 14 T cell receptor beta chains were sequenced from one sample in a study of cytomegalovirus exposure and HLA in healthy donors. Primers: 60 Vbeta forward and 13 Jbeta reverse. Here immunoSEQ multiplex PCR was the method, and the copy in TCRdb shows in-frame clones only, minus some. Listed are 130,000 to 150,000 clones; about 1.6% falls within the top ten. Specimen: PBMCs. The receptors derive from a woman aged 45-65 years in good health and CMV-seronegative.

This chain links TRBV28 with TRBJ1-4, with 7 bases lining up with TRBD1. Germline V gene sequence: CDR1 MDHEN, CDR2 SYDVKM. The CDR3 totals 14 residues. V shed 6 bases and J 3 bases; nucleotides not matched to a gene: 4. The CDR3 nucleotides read TGTGCCAGCAGACCAGGGACAGCTAATGAAAAACTGTTTTTT. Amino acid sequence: CASRPGTANEKLFF.

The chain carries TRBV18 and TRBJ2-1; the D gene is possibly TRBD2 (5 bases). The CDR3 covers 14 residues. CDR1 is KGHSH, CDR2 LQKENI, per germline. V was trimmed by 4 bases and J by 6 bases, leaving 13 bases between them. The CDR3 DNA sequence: TGTGCCAGCTCACAAGACCCGCTAGCCAATGAGCAGTTCTTC. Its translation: CASSQDPLANEQFF.

The CDR3 is CAWSRGQGHQPQHF. CDR3 in DNA: TGTGCCTGGAGTAGGGGACAAGGACATCAGCCCCAGCATTTT. The chain uses TRBV30 and TRBJ1-5, with D perhaps TRBD1 (6 bases). CDR3 length: 14 residues. Trimming left V 2 bases short and J 5 bases short, with 13 bases between. The V gene's germline CDR1 is GTSNPN and CDR2 SVGIG (reference sequence).

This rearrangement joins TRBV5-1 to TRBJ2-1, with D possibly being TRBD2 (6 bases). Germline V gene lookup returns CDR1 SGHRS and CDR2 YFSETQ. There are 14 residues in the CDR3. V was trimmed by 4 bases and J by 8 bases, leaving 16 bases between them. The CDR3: CASSRNGRSHEQFF. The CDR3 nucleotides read TGCGCCAGCAGCCGAAACGGGAGATCCCATGAGCAGTTCTTC.

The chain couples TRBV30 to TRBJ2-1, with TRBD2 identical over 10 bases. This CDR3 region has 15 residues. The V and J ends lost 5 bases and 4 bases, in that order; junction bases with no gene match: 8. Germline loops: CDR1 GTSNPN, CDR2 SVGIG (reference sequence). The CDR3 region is CAWGPLAGAYNEQFF. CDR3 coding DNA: TGTGCCTGGGGGCCGCTAGCGGGGGCGTACAATGAGCAGTTCTTC.

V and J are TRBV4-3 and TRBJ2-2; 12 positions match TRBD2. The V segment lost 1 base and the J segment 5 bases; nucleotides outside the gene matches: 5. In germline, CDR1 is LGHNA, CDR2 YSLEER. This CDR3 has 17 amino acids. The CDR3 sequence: CASSQAALAGGTGELFF. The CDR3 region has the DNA TGCGCCAGCAGCCAAGCGGCCCTAGCGGGAGGGACCGGGGAGCTGTTTTTT.

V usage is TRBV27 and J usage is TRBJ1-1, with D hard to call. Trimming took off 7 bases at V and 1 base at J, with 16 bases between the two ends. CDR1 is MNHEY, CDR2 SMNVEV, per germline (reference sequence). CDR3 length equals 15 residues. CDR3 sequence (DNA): TGTGCCAGCACCAGTTTCGAGGGCCCGAACACTGAAGCTTTCTTT. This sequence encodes CASTSFEGPNTEAFF.

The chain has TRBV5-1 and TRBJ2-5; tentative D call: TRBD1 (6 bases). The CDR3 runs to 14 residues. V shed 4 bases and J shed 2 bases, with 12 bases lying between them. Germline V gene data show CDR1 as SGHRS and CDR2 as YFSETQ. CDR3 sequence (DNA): TGCGCCAGCAGCCTACAGACAGGACAAGAGACCCAGTACTTC. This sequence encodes CASSLQTGQETQYF.

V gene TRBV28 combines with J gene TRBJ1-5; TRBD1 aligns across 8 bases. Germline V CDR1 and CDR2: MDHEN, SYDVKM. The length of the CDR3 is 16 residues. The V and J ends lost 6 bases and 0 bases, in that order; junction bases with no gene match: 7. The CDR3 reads CASRPDRGDSNQPQHF. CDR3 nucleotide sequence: TGTGCCAGCAGACCTGACAGGGGCGATAGCAATCAGCCCCAGCATTTT.

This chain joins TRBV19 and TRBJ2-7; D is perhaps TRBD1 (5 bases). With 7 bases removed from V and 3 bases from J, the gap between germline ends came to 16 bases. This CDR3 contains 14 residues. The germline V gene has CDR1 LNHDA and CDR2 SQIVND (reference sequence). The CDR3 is CASTPQGVSYEQYF. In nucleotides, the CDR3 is TGTGCCAGTACCCCTCAGGGTGTAAGCTACGAGCAGTACTTC.

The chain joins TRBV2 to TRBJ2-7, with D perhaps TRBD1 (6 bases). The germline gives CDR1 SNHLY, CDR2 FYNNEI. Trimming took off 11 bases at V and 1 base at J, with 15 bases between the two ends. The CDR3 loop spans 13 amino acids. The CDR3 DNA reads TGTGCCGGCCGACAGGCCCCTTCCTACGAGCAGTACTTC. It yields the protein CAGRQAPSYEQYF.

CDR3 sequence (DNA): TGTGCCAGCAGTGGAAGGCGGGGCCGCACAGATACGCAGTATTTT. Translation gives CASSGRRGRTDTQYF. The chain carries TRBV2 and TRBJ2-3, with D perhaps matching TRBD2 (6 bases). The CDR3 is made up of 15 amino acids. Germline CDR1 and CDR2: SNHLY and FYNNEI. Trimming took off 4 bases at V and 1 base at J, with 12 bases between the two ends.

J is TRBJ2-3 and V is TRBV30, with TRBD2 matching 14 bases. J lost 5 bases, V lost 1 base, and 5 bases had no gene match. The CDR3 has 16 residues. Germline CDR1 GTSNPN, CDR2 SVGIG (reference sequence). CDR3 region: CAWSEGLAGVIDTQYF. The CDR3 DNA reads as TGTGCCTGGAGTGAGGGACTAGCGGGGGTAATAGATACGCAGTATTTT.

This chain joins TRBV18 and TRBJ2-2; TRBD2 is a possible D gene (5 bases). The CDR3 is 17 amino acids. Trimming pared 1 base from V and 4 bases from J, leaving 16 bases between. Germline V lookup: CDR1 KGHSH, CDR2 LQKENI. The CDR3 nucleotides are TGTGCCAGCTCACCACGGTGGGAGTCCGCCCGCACCGGGGAGCTGTTTTTT. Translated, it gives CASSPRWESARTGELFF.